The rows below give T cell receptor beta chains drawn from one sample of a study of long-term antiretroviral therapy in people with HIV. The assay was immunoSEQ multiplex PCR, and TCRdb's table has in-frame clones only and misses some. The data hold 12,000 or so clones, with over 65% observed a single time. The sample was unsorted PBMCs, taken roughly 3.4 years before starting antiretroviral therapy. These receptors all stem from a middle-aged man with HIV. The conserved cysteine and the conserved F or W are not part of the CDR3 here. Each record gives: clone size, V gene, CDR3 protein. Not every row has a clone size; where given, it reads once, few, many or a size class.

.,TRBV5-4,ASSLEQRTF
.,TRBV23-1,ASSRTHSPLYGYT
.,TRBV6-6,ASSYATGTYEQY
few,TRBV30,AWSVRSGQPQH
few,TRBV4-1,ASSQDPARGGNQPQH
.,TRBV9,ASSPRVGLRRTDTQY
.,TRBV19,ASSLDRRVLF
.,TRBV25-1,ASSESIGFIQY
.,TRBV30,AWSKQRASGNTIY
.,TRBV5-1,ASSLSPPGLANTYEQY
.,TRBV28,ASSFPLLDTQY
few,TRBV2,ASSVRTSGYT
.,TRBV19,ASSSGLNTEAF
.,TRBV9,ASSDSLAGYEQY
.,TRBV6-5,ASSYVGGTEAF
.,TRBV6-5,ASRRPGLEEQY
.,TRBV5-1,ASSKGFTSGGNNEQF
.,TRBV6-1,ASKRGPQQETQY
.,TRBV7-8,ASSFPGGETQY
.,TRBV13,ASSALTSGSYEQY
.,TRBV29-1,SVWTAYGYT
.,TRBV19,ASSGVLSAKNIQY
.,TRBV28,ASSLKSMNTEAF
.,TRBV7-9,ASSLQGGMNTEAF
once,TRBV4-1,ASSQVPGTNTEAF
.,TRBV28,ASSFPGTGKFQPQH
.,TRBV4-3,ASSQGLAGYNEQF
.,TRBV7-9,ASSHRTSGAYNEQF
.,TRBV7-9,ASSFTSGLGETQY
.,TRBV19,ASSMNQNTQY
.,TRBV5-1,ASSYNDRASIYEQY
.,TRBV11-2,ASSLSTGPGGTEAF
.,TRBV18,ASSLGGMVYEQY
few,TRBV4-1,ASSQVATAHGYT
.,TRBV30,AWSPFDNEQF
.,TRBV15,ATSRDLDSGSPLH
.,TRBV11-2,ASSFTDYEQY
.,TRBV15,ATSRRRDRGLDEQF
once,TRBV7-8,ASNRGLSNQPQH
.,TRBV16,ASSHFSRDTPYEQY
.,TRBV13,ASSTTTGGRTEAF
.,TRBV5-1,ASHAGNEQY
medium-sized,TRBV4-3,ASSRDRDSILGYT
once,TRBV7-8,ASGGTAGNGEQF
.,TRBV30,AWSSSRVRGNEQF
.,TRBV7-2,ASSLVASPTSYEQY
.,TRBV18,ASSPRDTGSYEQY
.,TRBV4-3,ASSLRGDTEAF
.,TRBV6-5,ASSYSVGNTIY
few,TRBV4-3,ASSQVQGNTIY
.,TRBV7-6,ASSLGDSIPYEQY
.,TRBV4-2,ASSLGLGRWQNIQY
.,TRBV30,AWSVGSEFQPQH
.,TRBV11-2,ASTHRGLGADTQY
.,TRBV29-1,SLDLQGEAF